A selection of T cell receptor beta chains follows, all from one sample in a study. TCRdb reprocessed the RT-PCR reads with MiXCR, giving one entry per CDR3 protein. The sample shows more than 550,000 distinct CDR3 sequences, 14% of them seen only once. Input material: memory CD4+ T cells from blood. These receptors all stem from a female donor in good health, serving as a healthy control. Both conserved end residues are part of each CDR3. Each record gives: clone size, CDR3 length, D gene, J gene, V gene, CDR3 DNA, CDR3 protein. The D gene is left open where the match is weak. Rows may omit the clone size; those that give it use once, few, many or a size class.

>few|15|-|TRBJ1-2|TRBV12-3/TRBV12-4
TGTGCCAGCAGGGCAGGAAAACGGTCTAACTATGGCTACACCTTC
CASRAGKRSNYGYTF
>-|14|TRBD1|TRBJ1-2|TRBV30
TGTGCCTGGAGTGGCCGCGACAGGGGCTATGGCTACACCTTC
CAWSGRDRGYGYTF
>-|15|TRBD1|TRBJ1-6|TRBV3-1
TGTGCCAGCAGCCAAATAAGGACAGGGGATTCACCCCTCCACTTT
CASSQIRTGDSPLHF
>-|15|-|TRBJ1-5|TRBV6-2/TRBV6-3
TGTGCCAGCACCCCGCGTCAGGGGAGCAATCAGCCCCAGCATTTT
CASTPRQGSNQPQHF
>few|15|TRBD1|TRBJ1-1|TRBV20-1
TGCAGTGCCCAGAGGCCTGGACAGGGGTTGACTGAAGCTTTCTTT
CSAQRPGQGLTEAFF
>-|16|TRBD2|TRBJ2-1|TRBV11-2
TGTGCCAGCAGCCTCTCCGGGACTACCACCACAAATGAGCAGTTCTTC
CASSLSGTTTTNEQFF
>-|14|TRBD1|TRBJ1-1|TRBV29-1
TGCAGCGGCGGGACAGCCGACCCGAACACTGAAGCTTTCTTT
CSGGTADPNTEAFF
>few|14|-|TRBJ1-1|TRBV12-3/TRBV12-4
TGTGCCAGCAGTTTAGCGGTATATGACACTGAAGCTTTCTTT
CASSLAVYDTEAFF
>few|15|TRBD2|TRBJ2-1|TRBV6-2/TRBV6-3
TGTGCCAGCACTCCCGGGACTAGCGGGGGTAATGAGCAGTTCTTC
CASTPGTSGGNEQFF
>many|14|TRBD1|TRBJ2-3|TRBV10-3
TGTGCCATTTTCGCCGGGACAGGGGCAGATACGCAGTATTTT
CAIFAGTGADTQYF
>few|14|TRBD1|TRBJ2-7|TRBV7-8
TGTGCCAGCAGCTCCTTGACAGGGAACGACGAGCAGTACTTC
CASSSLTGNDEQYF
>many|13|TRBD1|TRBJ2-1|TRBV20-1
TGCAGTGCTAGAGTAACAGGGGACAATGAGCAGTTCTTC
CSARVTGDNEQFF
>-|15|-|TRBJ2-4|TRBV15
TGTGCCACCAGCAGAGATTCGGGGGCGGGGGACATTCAGTACTTC
CATSRDSGAGDIQYF
>few|17|TRBD1|TRBJ1-3|TRBV4-3
TGCGCCAGCAGCCAACTTACGGGACAGTTCTCTGGAAACACCATATATTTT
CASSQLTGQFSGNTIYF
>-|16|-|TRBJ2-1|TRBV9
TGTGCCAGCAGCGTAAAGGACTCCGTTGCGGGCAATGAGCAGTTCTTC
CASSVKDSVAGNEQFF
>-|15|TRBD1|TRBJ2-7|TRBV20-1
TGCAGTGCTAGAAACCGACAGGGGGCAACGGGAGAGCAGTACTTC
CSARNRQGATGEQYF
>few|14|TRBD1|TRBJ1-3|TRBV30
TGTGCCTGGGTGCTTACGACAGGGGATGACACCATATATTTT
CAWVLTTGDDTIYF
>-|16|TRBD2|TRBJ2-2|TRBV2
TGTGCCAGCAGTGGGCAACTAGCGGGAGCGGCCGGGGAGCTGTTTTTT
CASSGQLAGAAGELFF
>many|14|-|TRBJ2-7|TRBV4-1
TGCGCCAGCAGCCAAGTGACCCTGCCCTACGAGCAGTACTTC
CASSQVTLPYEQYF
>-|13|-|TRBJ2-7|TRBV20-1
TGCAGTCGAACCCGTGAAGACACCTACGAGCAGTACTTC
CSRTREDTYEQYF
>-|13|-|TRBJ1-2|TRBV6-6
TGTGCCAGCTGCTTGACACCTGACTATGGCTACACCTTC
CASCLTPDYGYTF
>many|15|-|TRBJ2-7|TRBV7-2
TGTGCCAGCAGCTTCTCTAGTGGGGAGTCCTACGAGCAGTACTTC
CASSFSSGESYEQYF
>-|13|-|TRBJ1-2|TRBV3-1
TGTGCCAGCACCGAGAGCGAGGGATACGGCTACACCTTC
CASTESEGYGYTF
>-|14|-|TRBJ2-3|TRBV20-1
TGCAGTGCCAGAGCGCCGGGCCTCACAGATACGCAGTATTTT
CSARAPGLTDTQYF
>few|16|TRBD1|TRBJ2-2|TRBV7-9
TGTGCCAGCAGCTTAAGAGGACAGGGTAACACCGGGGAGCTGTTTTTT
CASSLRGQGNTGELFF
>many|16|TRBD2|TRBJ2-1|TRBV20-1
TGCAGTGCTAGAGATACTAGCGGGAGCTCCTACAATGAGCAGTTCTTC
CSARDTSGSSYNEQFF
>many|14|TRBD1|TRBJ1-5|TRBV6-1
TGTGCCAGCAGCTACGGACAGGCCAATCAGCCCCAGCATTTT
CASSYGQANQPQHF
>-|14|-|TRBJ2-1|TRBV6-1
TGTGCCAGCAGTCTTCTGACGGCCTACAATGAGCAGTTCTTC
CASSLLTAYNEQFF
>many|15|TRBD2|TRBJ2-1|TRBV7-7
TGTGCTAGCAGCAAGGGACTAGCGGGAGACAATGAGCAGTTCTTC
CASSKGLAGDNEQFF
>few|15|-|TRBJ2-1|TRBV27
TGTGCCAGCACTCCCAAGCCGGGACGAAACAATGAGCAGTTCTTC
CASTPKPGRNNEQFF
>few|14|-|TRBJ2-3|TRBV29-1
TGCAGCGTTGAGAGGACTACCGGCACAGATACGCAGTATTTT
CSVERTTGTDTQYF
>few|17|-|TRBJ2-2|TRBV12-3/TRBV12-4
TGTGCCAGCAGTTATCGGGGAGGACTTATGAACACCGGGGAGCTGTTTTTT
CASSYRGGLMNTGELFF
>many|15|TRBD1|TRBJ2-7|TRBV5-5
TGTGCCAGCAGCTCGTCCGGGACAGGGGGCTACGAGCAGTACTTC
CASSSSGTGGYEQYF
>few|12|-|TRBJ2-3|TRBV29-1
TGCAGCGTTGAAGCGGTGTCAGGTACGCAGTATTTT
CSVEAVSGTQYF
>many|15|TRBD2|TRBJ2-5|TRBV29-1
TGCAGCGTAGGACTAGCGGGAGATGTGTGGGAGACCCAGTACTTC
CSVGLAGDVWETQYF
>many|16|-|TRBJ2-5|TRBV7-2
TGTGCCAGCAGCACGGACGGTACTGTCTATCAAGAGACCCAGTACTTC
CASSTDGTVYQETQYF
>-|14|-|TRBJ1-4|TRBV7-9
TGTGCCAGCAGCCCTCAGACAACTAATGAAAAACTGTTTTTT
CASSPQTTNEKLFF
>few|15|TRBD2|TRBJ2-7|TRBV12-3/TRBV12-4
TGTGCCAGCAGCTTCTACGGGGGGGCCTCCTACGAGCAGTACTTC
CASSFYGGASYEQYF
>many|15|-|TRBJ1-1|TRBV5-1
TGCGCCAGCAGCTTGGAACCGGGGGGGACCACTGAAGCTTTCTTT
CASSLEPGGTTEAFF
>-|13|-|TRBJ1-5|TRBV19
TGTGCCAGTAGTATGGGGTTTAATCAGCCCCAGCATTTT
CASSMGFNQPQHF
>few|13|-|TRBJ2-7|TRBV28
TGTGCCAGCATAGGGCAGCCAAACTACGAGCAGTACTTC
CASIGQPNYEQYF
>few|15|TRBD1|TRBJ2-5|TRBV15
TGTGCCACCAGCACGCGAGACAGGGGGAAAGAGACCCAGTACTTC
CATSTRDRGKETQYF
>few|14|TRBD1|TRBJ1-2|TRBV7-2
TGTGCCAGCAGCGCCCGACAGGGAGGAGATGGCTACACCTTC
CASSARQGGDGYTF